The 18 T cell receptor beta chains in this list originate from one sample, sequenced in a study of blood T cells in healthy people across ages. A second PCR, run for roughly 7 to 12 cycles, used a sample-barcoded 5' primer plus a J-beta primer mix. In TCRdb, the 5' RACE reads were re-called with MiXCR into one record per CDR3 protein. Of hundreds of thousands of distinct CDR3 sequences in the sample, about three fifths were seen once. The sequencing input was blood. These receptor sequences come from a man between 25 and 39 years old in good health.

To note about this clonotype: An end of the junction does not agree with germline; a read error may underlie this. The chain carries TRBV24-1 and TRBJ2-3; weak D call: TRBD2 (5 bases). CDR1 KGHDR and CDR2 SFDVKD come from the germline V gene. The CDR3 has 14 residues. The CDR3 bases are TGTGCCACCAGTGGGGTCGGGGTCACAGATACGCGGTATTTT. Its translation: CATSGVGVTDTRYF.

CDR3 protein: CASNHIGPVDIQYF. For the CDR3, the DNA is TGTGCCAGCAACCACATAGGCCCGGTAGACATTCAGTACTTC. This chain links TRBV6-1 with TRBJ2-7, with D unresolved. Near its end, the DNA agrees better with TRBJ2-4, so the J call may be wrong. Germline CDR1 MNHNS, CDR2 SASEGT. The CDR3 is made up of 14 amino acids.

This sequence joins TRBV29-1 and TRBJ2-2; 10 nucleotides agree with TRBD2. The V and J ends lost 8 bases and 4 bases, in that order; junction bases with no gene match: 16. The CDR3 covers 17 residues. Per germline, CDR1 SQVTM and CDR2 ANQGSEA. CDR3 region: CSLRRLAGERTTGELFF. The CDR3 bases are TGCAGCCTAAGGCGGCTAGCGGGAGAGCGGACCACCGGGGAGCTGTTTTTT.

The chain has TRBV20-1 and TRBJ2-3, with a possible D match to TRBD2 (6 bases). Trimming took 2 bases from V and 8 from J, leaving 14 bases between them. The CDR3 runs 13 residues. From germline, CDR1 is DFQATT and CDR2 SNEGSKA (reference sequence). The CDR3 nucleotides read TGCAGTGCTAGACCCCCGGGACTCAGTACGCAGTATTTT. Translated, it gives CSARPPGLSTQYF.

This rearrangement joins TRBV7-9 to TRBJ1-4; 7 bases align to TRBD1. CDR1 is SEHNR, CDR2 FQNEAQ, per germline (reference sequence). The CDR3 is 14 residues long. V was clipped by 7 bases and J by 5 bases; unmatched bases: 7. The CDR3 loop is CASNMGTANEKLFF. The CDR3, as DNA: TGTGCCAGCAATATGGGGACAGCGAATGAAAAACTGTTTTTT.

This clonotype ranks as medium-sized. The V call is TRBV7-8, the J call TRBJ2-7; weak D call: TRBD2 (5 bases). Looked up from germline, CDR1 is SGHVS and CDR2 is FQNEAQ. This CDR3 spans 11 amino acids. The germline V and J ends were trimmed by 8 bases and 4 bases, with 9 bases remaining between them. The chain's CDR3 is CASFGGYEQYF. The CDR3, as DNA: TGTGCCAGCTTCGGAGGATACGAGCAGTACTTC.

This clonotype was found a few times. J is TRBJ2-1 and V is TRBV29-1; 9 bases match TRBD2. CDR1 and CDR2 from the germline V gene are SQVTM and ANQGSEA. The CDR3 extends over 13 amino acids. The junction had 5 bases not matched to a gene; V was cut back by 4 bases and J by 7 bases. CDR3 amino acids: CSVVLAGPNEQFF. In DNA, the CDR3 is TGCAGCGTTGTGCTAGCGGGGCCTAATGAGCAGTTCTTC.

This clonotype showed up just a few times. This sequence joins TRBV4-2 and TRBJ1-4, with D unresolved. V lost 1 base and J lost 6, with 6 bases in between. The CDR3 loop spans 13 amino acids. Germline V gene sequence: CDR1 LGHNA, CDR2 YNFKEQ. The DNA of the CDR3 is TGTGCCAGCAGCCAAGGAGTCCATGAAAAACTGTTTTTT. Protein product: CASSQGVHEKLFF.

This rearrangement joins TRBV7-8 to TRBJ1-2, with 8 positions matching TRBD1. The CDR3 loop spans 14 amino acids. The germline V gene has CDR1 SGHVS and CDR2 FQNEAQ. The V gene end was trimmed by 2 bases and the J gene end by 7 bases; junction bases not matched to a gene: 6. The CDR3 DNA sequence: TGTGCCAGCAGCTTACGGGAAACAGGGGGTGGCTACACCTTC. Translated, it gives CASSLRETGGGYTF.

The rearrangement joins TRBV6-2 or TRBV6-3 to TRBJ2-3; D gene unclear. The CDR3 consists of 14 residues. Trimming left V 2 bases short and J 2 bases short, with 8 bases between. The germline CDR1 and CDR2 sequences are MNHEY and SVGEGT. As DNA, the CDR3 is TGTGCCAGCAGTTACGAAGGATACACAGATACGCAGTATTTT. It specifies CASSYEGYTDTQYF.

J is TRBJ2-2 and V is TRBV6-2 or TRBV6-3; 8 bases are a match to TRBD1. Losses at the gene ends were 10 bases for V and 7 bases for J; bases not matched to a gene: 14. CDR1 MNHEY and CDR2 SVGEGT come from the germline V gene. The length of the CDR3 is 15 residues. The CDR3 coding sequence is TGTGCCACCAACGAAGGGACAGGATGGGACGGGGAGCTGTTTTTT. This encodes CATNEGTGWDGELFF.

There are a few counts of this clonotype. J is TRBJ1-1 and V is TRBV5-5, with 7 bases lining up with TRBD1. CDR1 and CDR2 from the germline V gene are SGHKS and YYEKEE (reference sequence). This CDR3 region has 14 residues. V gave up 1 base and J gave up 3 bases; unmatched junction bases: 3. The CDR3 protein is CASSLQGTDTEAFF. CDR3 DNA: TGTGCCAGCAGCTTGCAAGGGACAGACACTGAAGCTTTCTTT.

This clonotype was seen only a few times. The chain links TRBV7-2 to TRBJ2-7; D not certain. Trimming took off 5 bases at V and 0 bases at J, with 14 bases between the two ends. This CDR3 comprises 15 residues. Germline values: CDR1 SGHTA, CDR2 FQGNSA. This CDR3 is CASSPKTGSSYEQYF. In DNA form, the CDR3 reads TGTGCCAGCAGCCCAAAGACCGGAAGCTCCTACGAGCAGTACTTC.

V usage is TRBV19 and J usage is TRBJ1-1; D might be TRBD1 (5 bases). Germline V gene data show CDR1 as LNHDA and CDR2 as SQIVND (reference sequence). The ends were cut back, 5 bases at V and 10 bases at J, with 20 bases in the middle. The CDR3 length is 14 residues. CDR3 in DNA: TGTGCCAGTAGTCCGTCGGGACCACGGGGTGTAGCTTTCTTT. This codes for CASSPSGPRGVAFF.

This clonotype appeared a few times. This chain connects TRBV10-3 to TRBJ2-7; 9 bases fit TRBD1. This CDR3 region has 14 residues. V shed 6 bases and J 4 bases; nucleotides not matched to a gene: 7. Germline V gene sequence: CDR1 ENHRY, CDR2 SYGVKD. CDR3 nucleotide sequence: TGTGCCATCAGGTCCGGGACAGGGCCATACGAGCAGTACTTC. Translation gives CAIRSGTGPYEQYF.

The chain uses TRBV29-1 and TRBJ2-5; D gene ambiguous. The CDR3 totals 14 residues. The ends were cut back, 4 bases at V and 5 bases at J, with 17 bases in the middle. Germline V gene lookup returns CDR1 SQVTM and CDR2 ANQGSEA. CDR3 sequence (DNA): TGCAGCGTTGTCGGTTCGATTGTAGGGGAGACCCAGTACTTC. This gives the protein CSVVGSIVGETQYF.

This rearrangement joins TRBV5-6 to TRBJ2-7, with 10 bases matching TRBD1. With 0 bases clipped from V and 5 bases from J, the junction kept 5 bases outside the gene matches. The CDR3 is 15 amino acids. Germline CDR1 reads SGHDT; CDR2 reads YYEEEE. CDR3: CASSLAGTGANEQYF. As DNA, the CDR3 is TGTGCCAGCAGCTTGGCCGGGACAGGGGCAAACGAGCAGTACTTC.

V is TRBV9 and J is TRBJ2-1; weak D call: TRBD2 (6 bases). V was pared by 2 bases and J by 8 bases, with 20 bases between. This CDR3 comprises 16 residues. Germline V gives CDR1 SGDLS, CDR2 YYNGEE. CDR3 coding DNA: TGTGCCAGCAGCGTCGCTCGGGACTTAAACCTACATGAGCAGTTCTTC. Amino acids: CASSVARDLNLHEQFF.